The rows below give T cell receptor beta chains drawn from one sample of a study of technical replicates of blood from several donors. TCRdb's copy holds only in-frame clones and misses some; the assay was immunoSEQ multiplex PCR. The table includes under 90,000 clones, around 94% detected once. The specimen sequenced was T cells isolated from PBMCs. These receptors all come from a human donor in good health. Each CDR3 is given with its conserved first and last residue. The D gene is left open where the match is weak. For some rows the clone size is stated as once, few or many, or as a class when expanded; others skip it.

CDR3 protein: CASSPYRGLQPQHF
CDR3 DNA: TGTGCCAGCAGTCCCTACAGGGGGCTCCAGCCCCAGCATTTT
J gene: TRBJ1-5
clone size: -
D gene: TRBD1
V gene: TRBV6-5

CDR3 protein: CASSLERGDYADTQYF
CDR3 DNA: TGTGCCAGCAGCTTAGAACGGGGAGATTACGCAGATACGCAGTATTTT
J gene: TRBJ2-3
clone size: -
D gene: -
V gene: TRBV7-9

CDR3 protein: CAWRTGAGYQPLHF
CDR3 DNA: TGTGCCTGGAGGACAGGGGCCGGGTATCAACCCCTCCACTTT
J gene: TRBJ1-6
clone size: -
D gene: TRBD1
V gene: TRBV30

CDR3 protein: CASSPGWGHGYTF
CDR3 DNA: TGCGCCAGCAGCCCCGGTTGGGGGCATGGCTACACCTTC
J gene: TRBJ1-2
clone size: -
D gene: -
V gene: TRBV5-1

CDR3 protein: CASSVSGLISGNTIYF
CDR3 DNA: TGTGCCAGCAGCGTATCGGGATTAATATCTGGAAACACCATATATTTT
J gene: TRBJ1-3
clone size: once
D gene: -
V gene: TRBV9

CDR3 protein: CASSLRGGGDEQYF
CDR3 DNA: TGTGCCAGCAGCCTCAGGGGCGGTGGCGACGAGCAGTACTTC
J gene: TRBJ2-7
clone size: -
D gene: -
V gene: TRBV7-9

CDR3 protein: CASSLALAVSYEQYF
CDR3 DNA: TGTGCCAGCAGCTTAGCCCTAGCGGTCTCCTACGAGCAGTACTTC
J gene: TRBJ2-7
clone size: -
D gene: TRBD2
V gene: TRBV11-2

CDR3 protein: CAWSRDWSSGNTIYF
CDR3 DNA: TGTGCCTGGAGTAGAGACTGGAGCTCTGGAAACACCATATATTTT
J gene: TRBJ1-3
clone size: -
D gene: -
V gene: TRBV30

CDR3 protein: CASSVGSSASVLSFTDTQYF
CDR3 DNA: TGTGCCAGCAGCGTAGGATCTAGCGCCTCCGTCCTTAGTTTCACAGATACGCAGTATTTT
J gene: TRBJ2-3
clone size: -
D gene: -
V gene: TRBV9

CDR3 protein: CASSWQGGGNNEKLFF
CDR3 DNA: TGCGCCAGCAGCTGGCAAGGAGGTGGAAATAATGAAAAACTGTTTTTT
J gene: TRBJ1-4
clone size: -
D gene: -
V gene: TRBV5-1

CDR3 protein: CASSLEQGRDQPQHF
CDR3 DNA: TGTGCCAGCAGCTTAGAACAGGGTAGGGATCAGCCCCAGCATTTT
J gene: TRBJ1-5
clone size: -
D gene: -
V gene: TRBV11-2

CDR3 protein: CASSSIRTSYSTDTQYF
CDR3 DNA: TGTGCCAGCAGTTCAATACGGACATCATATAGCACAGATACGCAGTATTTT
J gene: TRBJ2-3
clone size: -
D gene: -
V gene: TRBV28

CDR3 protein: CASSDAQGRHSPLHF
CDR3 DNA: TGTGCCAGCAGTGATGCACAGGGACGACATTCACCCCTCCACTTT
J gene: TRBJ1-6
clone size: -
D gene: -
V gene: TRBV25-1

CDR3 protein: CASSGGDGGVYEQYF
CDR3 DNA: TGTGCCAGCAGCGGGGGGGATGGGGGCGTCTACGAGCAGTACTTC
J gene: TRBJ2-7
clone size: -
D gene: -
V gene: TRBV7-9

CDR3 protein: CASSFGQATYLTGELFF
CDR3 DNA: TGTGCCAGCAGTTTTGGACAGGCGACCTATCTAACCGGGGAGCTGTTTTTT
J gene: TRBJ2-2
clone size: once
D gene: TRBD1
V gene: TRBV11-2

CDR3 protein: CASSLGRAENEQFF
CDR3 DNA: TGTGCCAGCAGCTTAGGACGCGCGGAGAATGAGCAGTTCTTC
J gene: TRBJ2-1
clone size: once
D gene: -
V gene: TRBV7-9

CDR3 protein: CASIRQGVVGNTIYF
CDR3 DNA: TGTGCCAGCATCCGACAGGGTGTAGTAGGAAACACCATATATTTT
J gene: TRBJ1-3
clone size: -
D gene: TRBD1
V gene: TRBV2

CDR3 protein: CAWRGGAYNEQFF
CDR3 DNA: TGTGCCTGGAGAGGGGGTGCCTACAATGAGCAGTTCTTC
J gene: TRBJ2-1
clone size: -
D gene: -
V gene: TRBV30

CDR3 protein: CASSLDRAAETQYF
CDR3 DNA: TGCGCCAGCAGCTTGGACAGGGCAGCAGAGACCCAGTACTTC
J gene: TRBJ2-5
clone size: -
D gene: -
V gene: TRBV5-1

CDR3 protein: CASSLGRATNEKLFF
CDR3 DNA: TGTGCCAGCAGCTTAGGACGGGCAACTAATGAAAAACTGTTTTTT
J gene: TRBJ1-4
clone size: -
D gene: -
V gene: TRBV7-2

CDR3 protein: CASSTSSGGEAFF
CDR3 DNA: TGTGCCAGCAGCACTTCATCGGGGGGTGAAGCTTTCTTT
J gene: TRBJ1-1
clone size: -
D gene: -
V gene: TRBV9

CDR3 protein: CASSQENSPLSDTQYF
CDR3 DNA: TGCGCCAGCAGCCAAGAGAACAGTCCCTTGTCAGATACGCAGTATTTT
J gene: TRBJ2-3
clone size: -
D gene: -
V gene: TRBV4-1

CDR3 protein: CASSDYWEWDTGELFF
CDR3 DNA: TGCGCCAGCAGTGATTATTGGGAGTGGGACACCGGGGAGCTGTTTTTT
J gene: TRBJ2-2
clone size: -
D gene: -
V gene: TRBV10-2

CDR3 protein: CAWSAPGTDTQYF
CDR3 DNA: TGTGCCTGGAGTGCACCCGGGACAGATACGCAGTATTTT
J gene: TRBJ2-3
clone size: -
D gene: -
V gene: TRBV30

CDR3 protein: CASSDLSGRAREQYF
CDR3 DNA: TGTGCCAGCAGTGACCTTAGCGGGAGGGCCCGCGAGCAGTACTTC
J gene: TRBJ2-7
clone size: once
D gene: TRBD2
V gene: TRBV28

CDR3 protein: CASSLGLAGDQETQYF
CDR3 DNA: TGCGCCAGCAGCCTGGGACTAGCGGGGGACCAAGAGACCCAGTACTTC
J gene: TRBJ2-5
clone size: -
D gene: TRBD2
V gene: TRBV4-1

CDR3 protein: CASRLLGTAGETQYF
CDR3 DNA: TGTGCCAGCAGACTCCTCGGGACCGCGGGGGAGACCCAGTACTTC
J gene: TRBJ2-5
clone size: -
D gene: -
V gene: TRBV6-5

CDR3 protein: CASSLMYNEQFF
CDR3 DNA: TGTGCCAGCAGCCTTATGTACAATGAGCAGTTCTTC
J gene: TRBJ2-1
clone size: -
D gene: -
V gene: TRBV11-2

CDR3 protein: CASSLPGQVSNQPQHF
CDR3 DNA: TGTGCCAGCAGCTTACCGGGACAGGTTAGCAATCAGCCCCAGCATTTT
J gene: TRBJ1-5
clone size: -
D gene: TRBD1
V gene: TRBV5-8

CDR3 protein: CASSLGGATNEKLFF
CDR3 DNA: TGTGCCAGCAGTTTAGGAGGGGCAACTAATGAAAAACTGTTTTTT
J gene: TRBJ1-4
clone size: -
D gene: -
V gene: TRBV28

CDR3 protein: CASSLGTGRWNTEAFF
CDR3 DNA: TGTGCCAGCAGTTTAGGGACAGGGAGATGGAACACTGAAGCTTTCTTT
J gene: TRBJ1-1
clone size: -
D gene: TRBD1
V gene: TRBV27

CDR3 protein: CASSDVAGLADYEQYF
CDR3 DNA: TGTGCCAGCAGTGATGTTGCGGGACTAGCCGACTACGAGCAGTACTTC
J gene: TRBJ2-7
clone size: -
D gene: TRBD2
V gene: TRBV2

CDR3 protein: CASSPEWFDRSNEKLFF
CDR3 DNA: TGTGCCAGCAGCCCAGAGTGGTTCGACAGGAGTAATGAAAAACTGTTTTTT
J gene: TRBJ1-4
clone size: -
D gene: -
V gene: TRBV7-9

CDR3 protein: CASGLSSGLETQYF
CDR3 DNA: TGTGCTAGTGGTTTGTCTAGCGGGTTGGAGACCCAGTACTTC
J gene: TRBJ2-5
clone size: once
D gene: TRBD2
V gene: TRBV12-5

CDR3 protein: CASSQEGSSYEQYF
CDR3 DNA: TGCGCCAGCAGCCAAGAAGGGAGCTCCTACGAGCAGTACTTC
J gene: TRBJ2-7
clone size: -
D gene: -
V gene: TRBV4-1

CDR3 protein: CASSLSPGHRFHF
CDR3 DNA: TGTGCCAGCAGCTTGTCTCCGGGACACCGGTTCCACTTT
J gene: TRBJ1-6
clone size: once
D gene: -
V gene: TRBV7-3

CDR3 protein: CASSSPDGRNIYEQYF
CDR3 DNA: TGTGCCAGCAGCTCCCCTGACGGGAGAAATATCTACGAGCAGTACTTC
J gene: TRBJ2-7
clone size: once
D gene: -
V gene: TRBV11-2

CDR3 protein: CASSAGLGGYTF
CDR3 DNA: TGTGCCAGCAGTGCAGGGTTGGGAGGCTACACCTTC
J gene: TRBJ1-2
clone size: -
D gene: -
V gene: TRBV6-4

CDR3 protein: CASSLGDRGQGWDYGYTF
CDR3 DNA: TGTGCCAGCAGCTTAGGGGACAGGGGGCAAGGTTGGGACTATGGCTACACCTTC
J gene: TRBJ1-2
clone size: -
D gene: TRBD1
V gene: TRBV7-8

CDR3 protein: CASNTGTQNYGYTF
CDR3 DNA: TGTGCCAGCAACACAGGGACACAGAACTATGGCTACACCTTC
J gene: TRBJ1-2
clone size: -
D gene: -
V gene: TRBV5-8

CDR3 protein: CSARDRWQFF
CDR3 DNA: TGCAGTGCTAGGGACAGGTGGCAGTTCTTC
J gene: TRBJ2-1
clone size: -
D gene: TRBD1
V gene: TRBV20-1

CDR3 protein: CASSPGLAGNNEQFF
CDR3 DNA: TGTGCCAGCAGCCCGGGACTAGCGGGAAACAATGAGCAGTTCTTC
J gene: TRBJ2-1
clone size: -
D gene: TRBD2
V gene: TRBV13

CDR3 protein: CASSDLDYFPGGGFQPQHF
CDR3 DNA: TGCGCCAGCAGTGACCTCGACTATTTTCCGGGAGGGGGGTTTCAGCCCCAGCATTTT
J gene: TRBJ1-5
clone size: -
D gene: -
V gene: TRBV10-1

CDR3 protein: CARSTDRYNYGYTF
CDR3 DNA: TGTGCCAGAAGCACGGACAGGTATAACTATGGCTACACCTTC
J gene: TRBJ1-2
clone size: -
D gene: TRBD1
V gene: TRBV5-3

CDR3 protein: CASSVSEGGEMNYEQYF
CDR3 DNA: TGTGCCAGCAGCGTAAGTGAGGGGGGGGAGATGAACTACGAGCAGTACTTC
J gene: TRBJ2-7
clone size: -
D gene: -
V gene: TRBV9

CDR3 protein: CASSVTWQANSPLHF
CDR3 DNA: TGTGCCAGCAGTGTTACGTGGCAGGCAAATTCACCCCTCCACTTT
J gene: TRBJ1-6
clone size: -
D gene: -
V gene: TRBV6-1